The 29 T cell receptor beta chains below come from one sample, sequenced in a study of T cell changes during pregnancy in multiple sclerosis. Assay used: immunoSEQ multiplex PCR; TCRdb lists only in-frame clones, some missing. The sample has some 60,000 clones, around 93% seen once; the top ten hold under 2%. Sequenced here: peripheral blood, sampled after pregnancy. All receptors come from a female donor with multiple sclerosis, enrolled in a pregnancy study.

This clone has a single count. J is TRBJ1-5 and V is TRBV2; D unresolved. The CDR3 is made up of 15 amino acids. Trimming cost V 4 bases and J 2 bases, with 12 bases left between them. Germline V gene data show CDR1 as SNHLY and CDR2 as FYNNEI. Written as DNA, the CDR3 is TGTGCCAGCAGTGTGACCGGGTCGGGCAATCAGCCCCAGCATTTT. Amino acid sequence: CASSVTGSGNQPQHF.

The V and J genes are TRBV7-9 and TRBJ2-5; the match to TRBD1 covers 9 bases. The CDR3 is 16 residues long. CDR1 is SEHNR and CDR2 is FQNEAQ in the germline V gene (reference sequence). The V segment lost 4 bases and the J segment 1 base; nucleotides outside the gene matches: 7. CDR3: CASSSTTGGTQETQYF. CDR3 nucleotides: TGTGCCAGCAGCTCCACGACAGGGGGTACCCAAGAGACCCAGTACTTC.

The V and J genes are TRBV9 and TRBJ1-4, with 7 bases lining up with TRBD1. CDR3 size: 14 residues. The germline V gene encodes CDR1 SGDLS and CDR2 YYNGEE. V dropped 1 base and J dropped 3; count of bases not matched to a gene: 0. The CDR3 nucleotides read TGTGCCAGCAGCGTACAGGGGGCTAATGAAAAACTGTTTTTT. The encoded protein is CASSVQGANEKLFF.

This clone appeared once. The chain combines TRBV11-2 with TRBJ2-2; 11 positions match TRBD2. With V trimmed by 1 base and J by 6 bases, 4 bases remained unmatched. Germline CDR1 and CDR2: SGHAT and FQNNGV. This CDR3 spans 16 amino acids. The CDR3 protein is CASSLGLAGRAGELFF. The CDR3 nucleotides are TGTGCCAGCAGCTTAGGACTAGCGGGAAGGGCCGGGGAGCTGTTTTTT.

The CDR3 protein is CASGGEGNSYEQYF. CDR3 sequence (DNA): TGTGCCAGCGGGGGCGAGGGGAACTCCTACGAGCAGTACTTC. The chain employs TRBV2 and TRBJ2-7, with D tentatively TRBD1 (6 bases). This CDR3 is 14 amino acids long. V dropped 8 bases and J dropped 0 bases, with 14 bases sitting between them. Germline-derived CDR1 and CDR2 are SNHLY and FYNNEI.

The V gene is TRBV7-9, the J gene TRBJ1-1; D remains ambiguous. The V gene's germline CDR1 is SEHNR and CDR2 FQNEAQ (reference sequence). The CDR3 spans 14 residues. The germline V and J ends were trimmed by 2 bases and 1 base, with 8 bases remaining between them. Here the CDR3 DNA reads TGTGCCAGCAGCTTACAGGTCGGGAACACTGAAGCTTTCTTT. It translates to CASSLQVGNTEAFF.

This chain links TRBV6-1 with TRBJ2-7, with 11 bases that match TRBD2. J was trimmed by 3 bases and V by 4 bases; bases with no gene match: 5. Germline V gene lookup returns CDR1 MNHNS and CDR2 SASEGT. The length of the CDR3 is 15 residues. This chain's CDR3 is CASSGLTSGGYEQYF. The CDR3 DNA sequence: TGTGCCAGCAGTGGCCTAACTAGCGGGGGCTACGAGCAGTACTTC.

Here the CDR3 reads CASSQDLTGSSYNEQFF. The CDR3 nucleotides are TGCGCCAGCAGCCAAGATCTTACGGGGAGCTCCTACAATGAGCAGTTCTTC. V and J are TRBV4-3 and TRBJ2-1, with D possibly matching TRBD2 (5 bases). CDR1 and CDR2 (germline): LGHNA, YSLEER. The length of the CDR3 is 17 residues. V lost 0 bases to trimming and J lost 0 bases, with 12 bases between them.

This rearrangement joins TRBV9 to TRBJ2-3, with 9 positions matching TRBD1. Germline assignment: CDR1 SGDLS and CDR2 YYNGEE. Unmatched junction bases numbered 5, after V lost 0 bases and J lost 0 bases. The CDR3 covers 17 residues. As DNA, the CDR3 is TGTGCCAGCAGCGTAGAACAGGGGGCCTCTAGCACAGATACGCAGTATTTT. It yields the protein CASSVEQGASSTDTQYF.

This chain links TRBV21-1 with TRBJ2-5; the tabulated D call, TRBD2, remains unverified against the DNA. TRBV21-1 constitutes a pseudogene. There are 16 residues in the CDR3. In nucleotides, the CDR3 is TGTGCCAGCAGCAAAGCCGATAGCGGGAGTCGTGAGACCCAGTACTTC. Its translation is CASSKADSGSRETQYF.

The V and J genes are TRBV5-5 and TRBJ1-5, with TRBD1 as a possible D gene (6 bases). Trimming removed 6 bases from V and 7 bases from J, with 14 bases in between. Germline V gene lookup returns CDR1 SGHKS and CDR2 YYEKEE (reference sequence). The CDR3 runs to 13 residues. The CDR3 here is CASTGGGGQPQHF. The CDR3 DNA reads TGTGCCAGCACCGGGGGGGGCGGGCAGCCCCAGCATTTT.

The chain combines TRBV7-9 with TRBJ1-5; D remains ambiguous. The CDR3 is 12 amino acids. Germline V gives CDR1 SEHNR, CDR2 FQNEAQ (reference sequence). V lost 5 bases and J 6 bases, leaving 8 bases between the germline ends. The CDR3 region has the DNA TGTGCCAGCAGCCGCGAGCGTCAGCCCCAGCATTTT. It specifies CASSRERQPQHF.

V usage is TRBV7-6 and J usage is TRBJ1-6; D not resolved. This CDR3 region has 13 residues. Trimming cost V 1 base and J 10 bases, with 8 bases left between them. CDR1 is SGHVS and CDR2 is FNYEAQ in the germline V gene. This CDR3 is CASSLDSQSPLHF. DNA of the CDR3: TGTGCCAGCAGCTTAGATTCGCAGTCACCCCTCCACTTT.

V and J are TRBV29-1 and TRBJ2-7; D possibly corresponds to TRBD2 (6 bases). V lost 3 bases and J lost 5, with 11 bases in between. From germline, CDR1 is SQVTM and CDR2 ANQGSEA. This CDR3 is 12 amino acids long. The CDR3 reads CSVEGLQNEQYF. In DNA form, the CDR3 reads TGCAGCGTTGAGGGACTCCAAAACGAGCAGTACTTC.

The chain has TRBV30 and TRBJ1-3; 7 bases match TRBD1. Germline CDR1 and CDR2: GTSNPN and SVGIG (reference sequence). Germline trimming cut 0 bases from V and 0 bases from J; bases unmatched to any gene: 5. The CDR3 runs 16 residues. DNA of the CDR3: TGTGCCTGGAGTGTAACCGGACAGGTCTCTGGAAACACCATATATTTT. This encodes CAWSVTGQVSGNTIYF.

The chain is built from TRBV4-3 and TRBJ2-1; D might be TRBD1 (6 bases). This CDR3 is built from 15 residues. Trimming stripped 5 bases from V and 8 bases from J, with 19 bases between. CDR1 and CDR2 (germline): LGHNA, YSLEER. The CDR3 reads CASSYGRGTRDEQFF. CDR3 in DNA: TGCGCCAGCAGCTACGGCAGGGGAACAAGAGATGAGCAGTTCTTC.

The CDR3 loop is CATSRAGGQGVRYGYTF. In DNA, the CDR3 is TGTGCCACCAGCAGAGCTGGAGGGCAGGGGGTCCGGTATGGCTACACCTTC. The rearrangement uses TRBV15 and TRBJ1-2; TRBD1 matches 7 bases. CDR1 LNHNV and CDR2 YYDKDF come from the germline V gene (reference sequence). The trim removed 1 base at V and 5 bases at J, leaving 13 bases unmatched. The CDR3 sequence is 17 residues long.

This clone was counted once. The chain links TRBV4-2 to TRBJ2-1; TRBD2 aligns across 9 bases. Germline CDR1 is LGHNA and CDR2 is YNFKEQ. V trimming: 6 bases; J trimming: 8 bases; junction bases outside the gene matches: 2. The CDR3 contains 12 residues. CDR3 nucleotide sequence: TGTGCCAGCAGTCGCGGGAGGGATGAGCAGTTCTTC. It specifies CASSRGRDEQFF.

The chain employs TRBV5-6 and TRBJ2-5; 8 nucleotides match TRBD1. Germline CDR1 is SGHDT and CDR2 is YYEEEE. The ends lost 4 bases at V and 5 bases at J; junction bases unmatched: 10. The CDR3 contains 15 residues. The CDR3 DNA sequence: TGTGCCAGCAGCCCCCAGGGGGCGGGCACGGAGACCCAGTACTTC. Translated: CASSPQGAGTETQYF.

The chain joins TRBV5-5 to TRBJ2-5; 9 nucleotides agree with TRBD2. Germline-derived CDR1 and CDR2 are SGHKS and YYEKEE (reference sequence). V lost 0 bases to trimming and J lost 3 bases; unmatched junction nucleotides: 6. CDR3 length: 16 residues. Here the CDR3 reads CASSLALSSGKETQYF. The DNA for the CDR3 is TGTGCCAGCAGCTTGGCCTTGTCTAGCGGGAAAGAGACCCAGTACTTC.

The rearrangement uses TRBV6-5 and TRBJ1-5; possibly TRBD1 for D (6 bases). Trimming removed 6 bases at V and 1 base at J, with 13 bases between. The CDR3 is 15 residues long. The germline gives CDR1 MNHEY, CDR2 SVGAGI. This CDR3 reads CASRRNRESNQPQHF. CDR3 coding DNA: TGTGCCAGCAGGAGGAACAGGGAGAGCAATCAGCCCCAGCATTTT.

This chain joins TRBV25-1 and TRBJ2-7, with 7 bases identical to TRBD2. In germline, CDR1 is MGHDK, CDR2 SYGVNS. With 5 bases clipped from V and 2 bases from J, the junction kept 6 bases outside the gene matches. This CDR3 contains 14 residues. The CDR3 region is CASSSREAPYEQYF. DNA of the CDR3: TGTGCCAGCAGTTCCCGGGAGGCCCCCTACGAGCAGTACTTC.

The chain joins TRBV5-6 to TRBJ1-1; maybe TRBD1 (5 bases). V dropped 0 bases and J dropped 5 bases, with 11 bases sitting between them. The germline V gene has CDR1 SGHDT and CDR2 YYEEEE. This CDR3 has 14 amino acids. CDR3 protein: CASSLAGGRTEAFF. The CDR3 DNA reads TGTGCCAGCAGCTTGGCCGGGGGTAGGACTGAAGCTTTCTTT.

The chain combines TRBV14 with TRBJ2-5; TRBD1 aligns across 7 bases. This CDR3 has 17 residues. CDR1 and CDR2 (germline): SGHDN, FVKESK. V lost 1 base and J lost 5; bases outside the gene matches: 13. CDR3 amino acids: CASSQGSYRDSWETQYF. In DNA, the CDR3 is TGTGCCAGCAGCCAAGGATCTTATCGGGACAGTTGGGAGACCCAGTACTTC.

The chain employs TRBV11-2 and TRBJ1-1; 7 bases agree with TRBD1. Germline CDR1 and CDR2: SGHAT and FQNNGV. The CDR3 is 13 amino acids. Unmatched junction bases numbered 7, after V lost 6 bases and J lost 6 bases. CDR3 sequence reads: CASRDWTGAEAFF. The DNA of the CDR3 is TGTGCCAGCAGAGACTGGACAGGAGCTGAAGCTTTCTTT. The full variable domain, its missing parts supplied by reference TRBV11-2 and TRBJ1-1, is EAGVAQSPRYKIIEKRQSVAFWCNPISGHATLYWYQQILGQGPKLLIQFQNNGVVDDSQLPKDRFSAERLKGVDSTLKIQPAKLEDSAVYLCASRDWTGAEAFFGQGTRLTVV.

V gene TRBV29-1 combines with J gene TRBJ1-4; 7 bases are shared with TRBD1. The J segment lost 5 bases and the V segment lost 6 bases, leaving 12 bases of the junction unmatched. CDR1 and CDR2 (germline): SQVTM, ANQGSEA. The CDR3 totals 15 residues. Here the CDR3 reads CSVSLVGQVNEKLFF. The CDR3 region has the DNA TGCAGCGTCTCCTTGGTAGGACAGGTCAATGAAAAACTGTTTTTT.

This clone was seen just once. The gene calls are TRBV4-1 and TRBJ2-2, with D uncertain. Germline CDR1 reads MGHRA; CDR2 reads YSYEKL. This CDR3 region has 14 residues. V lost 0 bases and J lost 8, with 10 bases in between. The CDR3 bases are TGCGCCAGCAGCCAAGATCCAGCGAGAGGGGAGCTGTTTTTT. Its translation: CASSQDPARGELFF.

The CDR3 protein is CASSDSGQGYNEQFF. In nucleotides, the CDR3 is TGTGCCAGCAGTGACTCGGGACAGGGATACAATGAGCAGTTCTTC. This sequence joins TRBV6-4 and TRBJ2-1; 9 nucleotides match TRBD1. The CDR3 length is 15 residues. Germline CDR1 reads MRHNA; CDR2 reads SNTAGT. V was pared by 0 bases and J by 4 bases, with 1 base of the junction left unmatched.

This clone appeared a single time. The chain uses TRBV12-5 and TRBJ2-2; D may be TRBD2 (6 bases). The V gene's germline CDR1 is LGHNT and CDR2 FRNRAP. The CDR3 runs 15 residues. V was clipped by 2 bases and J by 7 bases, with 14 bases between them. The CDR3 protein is CASGLFPGTHGELFF. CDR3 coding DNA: TGTGCTAGTGGTTTGTTCCCGGGGACTCACGGGGAGCTGTTTTTT. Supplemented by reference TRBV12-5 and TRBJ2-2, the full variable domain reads DARVTQTPRHKVTEMGQEVTMRCQPILGHNTVFWYRQTMMQGLELLAYFRNRAPLDDSGMPKDRFSAEMPDATLATLKIQPSEPRDSAVYFCASGLFPGTHGELFFGEGSRLTVL.